These 23 T cell receptor beta chains share one sample of origin, sequenced in a study of molecular identifiers for immune sequencing clone quantification. TCRdb fed the PCR reads into MiXCR, producing one record per CDR3 protein. The data contain approximately 500,000 distinct CDR3 sequences, 20% to 25% of them seen just once; the ten biggest clones take up 0.65% to 0.95%. The sequencing input was naive CD8+ T cells from blood, with Jurkat cell RNA spiked in. The subset here: FACS-sorted CD8+CD4-CCR7+CD45RA+ naive T cells. These receptors were obtained from a human donor in good health. Some libraries in this study had Jurkat cell RNA spiked in.

The V call is TRBV19, the J call TRBJ2-3; no clear D gene. Trimming took off 5 bases at V and 1 base at J, with 13 bases between the two ends. The CDR3 consists of 15 residues. CDR1 and CDR2 from the germline V gene are LNHDA and SQIVND (reference sequence). The CDR3 bases are TGTGCCAGTAGTTCCTTAGCCGCGGGCACAGATACGCAGTATTTT. This encodes CASSSLAAGTDTQYF.

Comment on this clonotype: A clone one base away is much larger, so this may be a read error. The genes are TRBV4-3 and TRBJ1-4; D not certain. Germline V gene sequence: CDR1 LGHNA, CDR2 YSLEER. The CDR3 is 15 residues long. The CDR3 is CASSQDLRQSEKLVF. The CDR3 coding sequence is TGCGCCAGCAGCCAAGATCTCCGCCAGAGCGAAAAACTGGTTTTT.

This clonotype was seen at least ten times. This chain uses TRBV7-9 with TRBJ2-3; tentatively, D is TRBD2 (6 bases). The germline gives CDR1 SEHNR, CDR2 FQNEAQ (reference sequence). The CDR3 covers 14 residues. Trimming removed 3 bases at V and 1 base at J, with 8 bases between. The chain's CDR3 is CASSFPGGTDTQYF. As DNA, the CDR3 is TGTGCCAGCAGCTTTCCGGGAGGCACAGATACGCAGTATTTT.

Turning to this clonotype: A much larger clone differs from this one at a single base, so this may be a read error. CDR3 region: CSVRLAGPYNEQFF. DNA of the CDR3: TGCAGCGTGAGACTAGCGGGTCCCTACAATGAGCAGTTCTTC. V gene TRBV29-1 combines with J gene TRBJ2-1, with 10 bases that match TRBD2. V shed 6 bases, J shed 2 bases, and the junction held 4 bases outside the gene matches. CDR1 and CDR2 from the germline V gene are SQVTM and ANQGSEA. The CDR3 has 14 amino acids.

This clonotype occurred many times. The chain couples TRBV5-4 to TRBJ1-2; D might be TRBD1 (5 bases). The germline CDR1 and CDR2 sequences are SGHNT and YYREEE (reference sequence). V lost 4 bases to trimming and J lost 4 bases, with 14 bases between them. This CDR3 contains 14 residues. The CDR3 DNA reads as TGTGCCAGCAGCCCAACCGACAGTCTCTATGGCTACACCTTC. The encoded protein is CASSPTDSLYGYTF.

This clonotype has at least ten counts. This sequence joins TRBV6-2 or TRBV6-3 and TRBJ1-1, with no clear D. Germline CDR1 is MNHEY and CDR2 is SVGEGT. CDR3 size: 13 residues. V shed 3 bases and J shed 1 base, with 6 bases lying between them. The CDR3 DNA reads as TGTGCCAGCAGTTATCACCAGAACACTGAAGCTTTCTTT. It yields the protein CASSYHQNTEAFF.

This clonotype was observed a few times. The genes are TRBV27 and TRBJ2-7; 8 bases line up with TRBD2. Germline V gives CDR1 MNHEY, CDR2 SMNVEV (reference sequence). With V trimmed by 3 bases and J by 3 bases, 10 bases remained unmatched. This CDR3 is built from 16 residues. The CDR3 here is CASSLAWSGGFYEQYF. CDR3 nucleotide sequence: TGTGCCAGCAGTTTGGCTTGGAGCGGGGGATTCTACGAGCAGTACTTC.

J is TRBJ1-5 and V is TRBV28, with TRBD1 matching 10 bases. The CDR3 extends over 14 amino acids. The V segment lost 4 bases and the J segment 5 bases; nucleotides outside the gene matches: 2. From germline, CDR1 is MDHEN and CDR2 SYDVKM. Here the CDR3 DNA reads TGTGCCAGCAGTTGGGACAGGGGTTATCAGCCCCAGCATTTT. This encodes CASSWDRGYQPQHF. The full variable domain, its missing parts supplied by reference TRBV28 and TRBJ1-5, is DVKVTQSSRYLVKRTGEKVFLECVQDMDHENMFWYRQDPGLGLRLIYFSYDVKMKEKGDIPEGYSVSREKKERFSLILESASTNQTSMYLCASSWDRGYQPQHFGDGTRLSIL.

This clonotype was counted a few times. V usage is TRBV28 and J usage is TRBJ2-1; D is ambiguous. Germline CDR1 is MDHEN and CDR2 is SYDVKM. The CDR3 is made up of 13 amino acids. V lost 6 bases, J lost 9 bases, and 15 bases lay in between. Here the CDR3 reads CASSPTAIGEQFF. The CDR3 region has the DNA TGTGCCAGCAGCCCCACGGCGATCGGTGAGCAGTTCTTC.

The chain employs TRBV9 and TRBJ2-3; 12 positions agree with TRBD2. This CDR3 region has 18 residues. Germline CDR1 is SGDLS and CDR2 is YYNGEE. J was trimmed by 2 bases and V by 1 base; bases with no gene match: 8. Here the CDR3 reads CASSVSGLAGGYTDTQYF. CDR3 bases: TGTGCCAGCAGCGTAAGTGGTCTAGCGGGAGGGTACACAGATACGCAGTATTTT.

The rearrangement uses TRBV7-9 and TRBJ2-7; 10 bases match TRBD1. J was trimmed by 6 bases and V by 5 bases; bases with no gene match: 13. Per the germline V gene, CDR1 is SEHNR and CDR2 is FQNEAQ (reference sequence). This CDR3 is built from 16 residues. This chain's CDR3 is CASSLPGGQGTREQYF. The CDR3 DNA sequence: TGTGCCAGCAGCCTCCCCGGGGGACAGGGGACCCGCGAGCAGTACTTC.

The rearrangement uses TRBV7-6 and TRBJ2-7; TRBD1 matches 7 bases. The CDR3 totals 16 residues. Per germline, CDR1 SGHVS and CDR2 FNYEAQ. After removal of 1 base from V and 1 base from J, the junction contained 7 bases not matched to a gene. CDR3 sequence: CASSLDSGQRSYEQYF. CDR3 coding DNA: TGTGCCAGCAGCTTAGATTCGGGACAGCGATCCTACGAGCAGTACTTC.

The table lists this clonotype with many counts. Here the CDR3 reads CASSPDRGHSPLHF. CDR3 coding DNA: TGTGCCAGCAGCCCTGACAGGGGGCATTCACCCCTCCACTTT. The chain links TRBV13 to TRBJ1-6; 10 bases fit TRBD1. The CDR3 spans 14 residues. Germline V gene lookup returns CDR1 PRHDT and CDR2 FYEKMQ (reference sequence). With 5 bases clipped from V and 8 bases from J, the junction kept 3 bases outside the gene matches.

This clonotype was detected many times. This chain joins TRBV28 and TRBJ2-3, with D perhaps matching TRBD2 (6 bases). Trimming took 7 bases from V and 6 from J, leaving 20 bases between them. This CDR3 is 15 amino acids long. The germline gives CDR1 MDHEN, CDR2 SYDVKM. CDR3 residues: CASTPSGGVGDTQYF. The CDR3, as DNA: TGTGCCAGCACTCCATCCGGGGGAGTCGGGGATACGCAGTATTTT. The complete variable domain, with remaining parts taken from reference TRBV28 and TRBJ2-3, reads DVKVTQSSRYLVKRTGEKVFLECVQDMDHENMFWYRQDPGLGLRLIYFSYDVKMKEKGDIPEGYSVSREKKERFSLILESASTNQTSMYLCASTPSGGVGDTQYFGPGTRLTVL.

Ten or more counts support this clonotype. The chain joins TRBV28 to TRBJ2-3; 9 positions match TRBD2. V lost 7 bases, J lost 4 bases, and 3 bases stayed unmatched. This CDR3 is 13 amino acids long. The germline V gene encodes CDR1 MDHEN and CDR2 SYDVKM. The DNA of the CDR3 is TGTGCCAGCATGGGACTAGCAGCAGATACGCAGTATTTT. Translation: CASMGLAADTQYF.

At least ten counts were recorded for this clonotype. The CDR3 DNA follows: TGTGCCAGCAGTCCCGACGGGGTAGGGACCGGGGAGCTGTTTTTT. This translates into CASSPDGVGTGELFF. This sequence joins TRBV12-3 or TRBV12-4 and TRBJ2-2; D is possibly TRBD2 (5 bases). Trimming cost V 5 bases and J 5 bases, with 15 bases left between them. CDR3 length: 15 amino acids.

A word on this clonotype: A read error may be the cause here, since a much bigger clone is one base away. The chain couples TRBV7-9 to TRBJ2-2, with D perhaps given as TRBD1 or TRBD2 (5 bases each). The CDR3 consists of 15 residues. Germline V gene lookup returns CDR1 SEHNR and CDR2 FQNEAQ (reference sequence). DNA for the CDR3: TGTGCCAGCAGCTCCGGGACCAAAAACACCGGGGAGCTGTGTTTT. Translation: CASSSGTKNTGELCF.

This clonotype was seen ten or more times. The CDR3 DNA reads as TGTGCCAGCAGTGAGGCCGGGACGCTTCGAACTAATGAAAAACTGTTTTTT. Protein: CASSEAGTLRTNEKLFF. The chain has TRBV6-2 or TRBV6-3 and TRBJ1-4; the D gene is possibly TRBD1 (5 bases). This CDR3 is built from 17 residues. Looked up from germline, CDR1 is MNHEY and CDR2 is SVGEGT. V was pared by 5 bases and J by 1 base, with 17 bases between.

The chain joins TRBV7-9 to TRBJ2-5, with D perhaps matching TRBD1 (6 bases). Trimming stripped 4 bases from V and 4 bases from J, with 10 bases between. Germline V gene sequence: CDR1 SEHNR, CDR2 FQNEAQ (reference sequence). CDR3 length: 13 residues. CDR3 residues: CASSWVRGETQYF. CDR3 coding DNA: TGTGCCAGCAGCTGGGTCAGGGGAGAGACCCAGTACTTC.

This clonotype was counted many times. V is TRBV7-9 and J is TRBJ2-5, with 8 bases fitting TRBD1. The CDR3 is made up of 13 amino acids. Germline loops: CDR1 SEHNR, CDR2 FQNEAQ (reference sequence). Germline trimming cut 5 bases from V and 5 bases from J; bases unmatched to any gene: 4. The CDR3 DNA reads as TGTGCCAGCAGCCCGGACAGGGCGGAGACCCAGTACTTC. This encodes CASSPDRAETQYF.

In this sample, this clonotype turned up many times. The chain couples TRBV2 to TRBJ2-3, with a weak D call TRBD2 (7 bases). Trimming stripped 5 bases from V and 0 bases from J, with 21 bases between. Germline loops: CDR1 SNHLY, CDR2 FYNNEI. The CDR3 is 18 amino acids. As DNA, the CDR3 is TGTGCCAGCAGTCCCTTTCATGGGGGGGGCTCCAGCACAGATACGCAGTATTTT. Translated, it gives CASSPFHGGGSSTDTQYF.

Remarks on this clonotype: A much larger clone is a single base away; this may be a read error. The genes are TRBV2 and TRBJ2-5; no definite D call. The CDR3 contains 13 residues. The germline V gene has CDR1 SNHLY and CDR2 FYNNEI. V lost 7 bases and J 5 bases, leaving 14 bases between the germline ends. The CDR3 DNA reads TGTGCCAGCACAGTTCTCGGCGCGGAGACCCAGTACTTC. Residues: CASTVLGAETQYF.

The sample holds a few counts of this clonotype. V usage is TRBV27 and J usage is TRBJ2-7; 12 bases match TRBD1. With V trimmed by 0 bases and J by 6 bases, 3 bases remained unmatched. CDR1 is MNHEY, CDR2 SMNVEV, per germline (reference sequence). This CDR3 has 15 amino acids. CDR3 protein: CASSLSGQGASEQYF. CDR3 nucleotides: TGTGCCAGCAGTTTATCGGGACAGGGGGCGTCCGAGCAGTACTTC.